This T cell receptor beta chain was recorded in a study of blood T cell repertoires in COVID-19. The CDR3 sequence is 14 residues long. CDR1 is SGHRS, CDR2 YFSETQ, per germline. With 4 bases clipped from V and 9 bases from J, the junction kept 6 bases outside the gene matches. The assay was immunoSEQ multiplex PCR, and TCRdb's table has in-frame clones only and misses some. Here the sample spans 100,000 to 150,000 clones, less than 75% being singletons. This chain joins TRBV5-1 and TRBJ1-6; TRBD1 matches at 8 bases. Material for sequencing was peripheral blood. This receptor was obtained from a human donor with acute or convalescent COVID-19. The donor label of this sample is uncertain. The CDR3 coding sequence is TGCGCCAGCAGCACAGCAGGGGGCGTTTCACCCCTCCACTTT. Protein sequence: CASSTAGGVSPLHF.